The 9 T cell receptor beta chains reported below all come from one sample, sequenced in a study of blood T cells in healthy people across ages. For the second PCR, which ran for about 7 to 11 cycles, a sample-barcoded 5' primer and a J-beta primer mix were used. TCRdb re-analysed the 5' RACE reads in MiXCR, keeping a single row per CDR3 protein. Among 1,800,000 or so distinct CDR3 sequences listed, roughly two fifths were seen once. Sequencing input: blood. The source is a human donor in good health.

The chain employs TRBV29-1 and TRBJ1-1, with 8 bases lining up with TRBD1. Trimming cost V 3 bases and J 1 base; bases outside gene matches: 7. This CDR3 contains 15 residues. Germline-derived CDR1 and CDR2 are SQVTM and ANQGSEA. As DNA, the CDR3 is TGCAGCGTTGATATGGCAGGGGGCCCGAACACTGAAGCTTTCTTT. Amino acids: CSVDMAGGPNTEAFF.

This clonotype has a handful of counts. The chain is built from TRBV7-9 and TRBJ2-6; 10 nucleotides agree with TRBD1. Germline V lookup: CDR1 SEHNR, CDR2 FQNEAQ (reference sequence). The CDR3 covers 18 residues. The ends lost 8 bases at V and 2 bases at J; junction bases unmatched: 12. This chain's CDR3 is CASGPGTGDLAGANVLTF. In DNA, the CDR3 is TGTGCCAGCGGCCCAGGGACAGGGGATTTAGCTGGGGCCAACGTCCTGACTTTC.

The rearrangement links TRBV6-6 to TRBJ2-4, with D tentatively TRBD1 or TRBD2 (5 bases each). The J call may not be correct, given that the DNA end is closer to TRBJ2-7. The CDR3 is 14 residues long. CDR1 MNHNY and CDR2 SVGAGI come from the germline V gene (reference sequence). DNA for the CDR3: TGTGCCAGCAGTTACGCAGGGAGAGCGTACGAGCAGTACTTC. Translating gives CASSYAGRAYEQYF.

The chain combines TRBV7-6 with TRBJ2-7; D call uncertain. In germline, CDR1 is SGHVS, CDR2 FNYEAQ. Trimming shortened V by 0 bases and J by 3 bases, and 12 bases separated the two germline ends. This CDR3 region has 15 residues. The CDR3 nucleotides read TGTGCCAGCAGCTTAGCCCGAAATAGCTGCTACGAGCAGTACTTC. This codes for CASSLARNSCYEQYF.

The CDR3 coding sequence is TGTGCCAGCAGGGGACTAAGCGGGGGCCACGATGAGCAGTTCTTC. This sequence encodes CASRGLSGGHDEQFF. The genes are TRBV2 and TRBJ2-1, with 8 bases identical to TRBD2. CDR3 length: 15 amino acids. V lost 6 bases, J lost 8 bases, and 12 bases stayed unmatched. CDR1 and CDR2 (germline): SNHLY, FYNNEI.

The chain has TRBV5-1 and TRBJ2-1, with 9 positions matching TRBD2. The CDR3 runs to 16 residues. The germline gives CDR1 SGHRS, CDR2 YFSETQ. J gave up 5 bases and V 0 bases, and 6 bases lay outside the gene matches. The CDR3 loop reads CASSLVAGAPDNEQFF. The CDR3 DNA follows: TGCGCCAGCAGCTTGGTAGCGGGGGCCCCCGACAATGAGCAGTTCTTC. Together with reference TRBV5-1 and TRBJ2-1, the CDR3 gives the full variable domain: KAGVTQTPRYLIKTRGQQVTLSCSPISGHRSVSWYQQTPGQGLQFLFEYFSETQRNKGNFPGRFSGRQFSNSRSEMNVSTLELGDSALYLCASSLVAGAPDNEQFFGPGTRLTVL.

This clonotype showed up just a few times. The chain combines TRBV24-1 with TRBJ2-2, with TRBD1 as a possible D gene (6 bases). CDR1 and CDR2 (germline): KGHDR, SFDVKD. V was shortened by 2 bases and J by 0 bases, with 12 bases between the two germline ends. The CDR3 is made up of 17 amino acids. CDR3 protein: CATSDSTGSPNTGELFF. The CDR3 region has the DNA TGTGCCACCAGTGATTCGACAGGTTCACCGAACACCGGGGAGCTGTTTTTT.

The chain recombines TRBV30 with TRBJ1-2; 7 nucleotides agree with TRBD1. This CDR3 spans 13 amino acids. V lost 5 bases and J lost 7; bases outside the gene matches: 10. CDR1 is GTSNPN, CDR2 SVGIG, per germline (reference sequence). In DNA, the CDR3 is TGTGCCTGGTTACCGACAGGGCTTCGTGGCTACACCTTC. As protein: CAWLPTGLRGYTF.

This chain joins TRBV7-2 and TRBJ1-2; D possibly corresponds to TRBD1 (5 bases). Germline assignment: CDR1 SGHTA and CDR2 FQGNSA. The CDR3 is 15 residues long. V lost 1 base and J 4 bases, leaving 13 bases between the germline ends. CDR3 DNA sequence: TGTGCCAGCAGCTTAGTTATCGACAGTAGCTATGGCTACACCTTC. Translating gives CASSLVIDSSYGYTF.